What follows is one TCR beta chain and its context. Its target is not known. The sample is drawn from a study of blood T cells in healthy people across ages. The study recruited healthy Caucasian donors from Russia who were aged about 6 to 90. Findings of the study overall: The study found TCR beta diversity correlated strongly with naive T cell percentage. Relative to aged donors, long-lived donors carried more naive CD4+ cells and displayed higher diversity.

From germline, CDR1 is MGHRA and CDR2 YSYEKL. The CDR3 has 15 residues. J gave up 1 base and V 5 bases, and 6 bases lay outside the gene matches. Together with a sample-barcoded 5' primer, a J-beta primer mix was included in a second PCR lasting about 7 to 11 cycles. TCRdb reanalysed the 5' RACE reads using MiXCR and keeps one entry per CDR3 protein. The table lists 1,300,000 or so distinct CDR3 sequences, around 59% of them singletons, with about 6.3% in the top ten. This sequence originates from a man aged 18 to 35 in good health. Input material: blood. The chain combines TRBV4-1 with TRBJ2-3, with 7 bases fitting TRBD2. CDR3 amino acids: CASSSVGRGTDTQYF. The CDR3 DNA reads TGCGCCAGCAGCTCCGTGGGGAGGGGCACAGATACGCAGTATTTT.